Listed below are T cell receptor beta chains from one sample, sequenced in a study of identical twins. TCRdb ran MiXCR on the 5' RACE reads and lists one entry per CDR3 protein. In the table there are hundreds of thousands of distinct CDR3 sequences, under 9% of which are singletons. The same data also went into a second study, on yellow fever vaccine responses in identical twins.

The sequenced sample was PBMCs. The receptors stem from a woman aged 18-29 years in good health. Each CDR3 is given with its conserved first and last residue. Clone sizes are given selectively: once, few, many, or a class where the clone is expanded.

CDR3aa	abundance	len	v_gene	j_gene
CASSLSTSDGDIQYF	.	15	TRBV18	TRBJ2-4
CSARDGPEQFF	.	11	TRBV20-1	TRBJ2-1
CARIRGSPLHF	.	11	TRBV6-4	TRBJ1-6
CASSLLVGSGSYTF	few	14	TRBV12-3/TRBV12-4	TRBJ1-2
CASSQGGPNYGYTF	.	14	TRBV28	TRBJ1-2
CALTRLAGGDEQFF	few	14	TRBV30	TRBJ2-1
CSAYPPTGGYAQYF	few	14	TRBV20-1	TRBJ2-5
CASSFSGSQRSEQFF	.	15	TRBV11-3	TRBJ2-1
CASSIRDSKTRDTQYF	.	16	TRBV6-2/TRBV6-3	TRBJ2-3
CASSFQGGLNTGELFF	many	16	TRBV7-2	TRBJ2-2
CASSTPGLGSYEQYF	.	15	TRBV6-2/TRBV6-3	TRBJ2-7
CASSLDFGTGGNSPLHF	.	17	TRBV5-6	TRBJ1-6
CSVKTPGVREQYF	few	13	TRBV29-1	TRBJ2-7
CSARESGGSSYNEQFF	few	16	TRBV20-1	TRBJ2-1
CASSWVSEQYF	.	11	TRBV2	TRBJ2-7
CCASSIRTVHYEQYF	.	15	TRBV20-1	TRBJ2-7
CASSESSITGYEQFF	.	15	TRBV10-1	TRBJ2-1
CASIPPRGDGSPLHF	few	15	TRBV28	TRBJ1-6
CASSPAGQETQYF	many	13	TRBV7-9	TRBJ2-5
CASSLMSGGEQYF	.	13	TRBV7-2	TRBJ2-7
CASRTGHSSYEQYF	many	14	TRBV10-3	TRBJ2-7
CASSLRLAGIYEQYF	.	15	TRBV4-3	TRBJ2-7
CASSRATGELFF	many	12	TRBV7-9	TRBJ2-2
CATSAERGTPYEQYF	.	15	TRBV15	TRBJ2-7
CASSPRDIYEQYF	.	13	TRBV18	TRBJ2-7
CASSTWTSGYYEQYF	few	15	TRBV28	TRBJ2-7
CASSSGQGLRQPQHF	.	15	TRBV12-3/TRBV12-4	TRBJ1-5
CASSIARGLSYNEQFF	few	16	TRBV19	TRBJ2-1